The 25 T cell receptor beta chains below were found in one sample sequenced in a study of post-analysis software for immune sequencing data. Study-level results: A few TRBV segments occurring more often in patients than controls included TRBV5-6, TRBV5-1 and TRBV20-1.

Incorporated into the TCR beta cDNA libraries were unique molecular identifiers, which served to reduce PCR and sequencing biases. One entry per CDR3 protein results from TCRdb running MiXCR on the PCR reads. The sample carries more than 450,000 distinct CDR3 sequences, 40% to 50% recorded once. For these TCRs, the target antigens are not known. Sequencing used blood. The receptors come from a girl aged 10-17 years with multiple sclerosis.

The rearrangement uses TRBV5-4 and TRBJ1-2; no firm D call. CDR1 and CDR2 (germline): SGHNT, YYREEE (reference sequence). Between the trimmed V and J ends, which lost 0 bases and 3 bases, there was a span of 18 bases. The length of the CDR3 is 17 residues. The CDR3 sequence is CASSLAVVGTVDYGYTF. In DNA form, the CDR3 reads TGTGCCAGCAGCTTGGCAGTCGTAGGTACAGTTGACTATGGCTACACCTTC.

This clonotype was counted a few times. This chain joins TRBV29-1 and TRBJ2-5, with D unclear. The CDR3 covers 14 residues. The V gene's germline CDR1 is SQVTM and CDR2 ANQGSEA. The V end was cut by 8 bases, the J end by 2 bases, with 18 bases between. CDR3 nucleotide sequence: TGCAGCCACTTCCTACCGACCGCTCAAGAGACCCAGTACTTC. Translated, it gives CSHFLPTAQETQYF.

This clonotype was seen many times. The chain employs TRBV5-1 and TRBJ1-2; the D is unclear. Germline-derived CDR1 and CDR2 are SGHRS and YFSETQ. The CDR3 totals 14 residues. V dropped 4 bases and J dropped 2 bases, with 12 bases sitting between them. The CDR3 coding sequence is TGCGCCAGCAGCGGATACTTGGCCAACTATGGCTACACCTTC. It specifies CASSGYLANYGYTF.

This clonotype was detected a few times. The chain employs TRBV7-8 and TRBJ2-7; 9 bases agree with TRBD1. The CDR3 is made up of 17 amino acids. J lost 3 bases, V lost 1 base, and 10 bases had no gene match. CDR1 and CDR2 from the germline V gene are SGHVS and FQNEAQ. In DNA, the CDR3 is TGTGCCAGCAGCTTAGAGCTGGGGTGGGGACAGGGCTACGAGCAGTACTTC. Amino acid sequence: CASSLELGWGQGYEQYF.

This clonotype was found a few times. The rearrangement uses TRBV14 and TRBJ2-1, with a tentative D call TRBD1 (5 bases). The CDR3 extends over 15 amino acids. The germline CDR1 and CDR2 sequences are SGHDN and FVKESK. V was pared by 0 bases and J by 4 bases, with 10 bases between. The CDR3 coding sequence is TGTGCCAGCAGCCAAGATTTGGACAATTACAATGAGCAGTTCTTC. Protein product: CASSQDLDNYNEQFF.

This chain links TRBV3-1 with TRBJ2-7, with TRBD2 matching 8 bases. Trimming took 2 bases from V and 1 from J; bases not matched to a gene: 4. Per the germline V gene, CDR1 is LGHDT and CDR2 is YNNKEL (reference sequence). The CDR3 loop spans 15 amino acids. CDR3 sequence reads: CASSQRLAISYEQYF. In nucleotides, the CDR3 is TGTGCCAGCAGCCAAAGACTAGCGATTTCCTACGAGCAGTACTTC.

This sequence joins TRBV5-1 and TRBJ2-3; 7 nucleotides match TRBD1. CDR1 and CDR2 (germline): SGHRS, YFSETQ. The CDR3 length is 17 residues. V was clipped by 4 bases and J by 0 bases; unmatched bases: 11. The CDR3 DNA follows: TGCGCCAGCAGCGGGACCTCGGGACAGCTTAGCACAGATACGCAGTATTTT. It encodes CASSGTSGQLSTDTQYF.

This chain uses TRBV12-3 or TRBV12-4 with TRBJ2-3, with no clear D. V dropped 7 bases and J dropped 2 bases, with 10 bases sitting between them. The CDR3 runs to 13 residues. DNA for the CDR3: TGTGCCAGCACCCTCATTGACACAGATACGCAGTATTTT. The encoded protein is CASTLIDTDTQYF.

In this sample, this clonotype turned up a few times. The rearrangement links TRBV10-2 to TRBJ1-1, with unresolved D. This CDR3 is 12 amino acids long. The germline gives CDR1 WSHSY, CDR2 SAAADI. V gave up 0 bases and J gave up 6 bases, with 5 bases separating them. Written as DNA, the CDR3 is TGCGCCAGCAGTGAGTCGATCTCTGAAGCTTTCTTT. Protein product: CASSESISEAFF.

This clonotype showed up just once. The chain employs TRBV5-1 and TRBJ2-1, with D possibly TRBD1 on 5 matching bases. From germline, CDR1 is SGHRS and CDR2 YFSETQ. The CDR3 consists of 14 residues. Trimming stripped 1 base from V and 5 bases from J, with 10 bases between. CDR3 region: CASSLRQGHNEQFF. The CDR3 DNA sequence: TGCGCCAGCAGCTTGAGGCAGGGCCACAATGAGCAGTTCTTC. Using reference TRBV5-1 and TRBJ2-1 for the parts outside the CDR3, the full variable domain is KAGVTQTPRYLIKTRGQQVTLSCSPISGHRSVSWYQQTPGQGLQFLFEYFSETQRNKGNFPGRFSGRQFSNSRSEMNVSTLELGDSALYLCASSLRQGHNEQFFGPGTRLTVL.

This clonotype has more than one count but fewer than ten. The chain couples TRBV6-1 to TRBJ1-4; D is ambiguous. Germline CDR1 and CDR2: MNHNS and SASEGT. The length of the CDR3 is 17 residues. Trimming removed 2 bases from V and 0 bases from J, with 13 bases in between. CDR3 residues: CASSELRIFATNEKLFF. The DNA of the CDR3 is TGTGCCAGCAGTGAATTGCGGATCTTTGCAACTAATGAAAAACTGTTTTTT.

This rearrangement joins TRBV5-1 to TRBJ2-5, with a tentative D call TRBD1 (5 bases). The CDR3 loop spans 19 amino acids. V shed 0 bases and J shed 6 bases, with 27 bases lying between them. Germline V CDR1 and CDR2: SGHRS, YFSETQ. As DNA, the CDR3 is TGCGCCAGCAGCTTGGTCTTGGGGCGCAAATCCGAAGTTGTTAAGACCCAGTACTTC. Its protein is CASSLVLGRKSEVVKTQYF. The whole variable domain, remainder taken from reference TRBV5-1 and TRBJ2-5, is KAGVTQTPRYLIKTRGQQVTLSCSPISGHRSVSWYQQTPGQGLQFLFEYFSETQRNKGNFPGRFSGRQFSNSRSEMNVSTLELGDSALYLCASSLVLGRKSEVVKTQYFGPGTRLLVL.

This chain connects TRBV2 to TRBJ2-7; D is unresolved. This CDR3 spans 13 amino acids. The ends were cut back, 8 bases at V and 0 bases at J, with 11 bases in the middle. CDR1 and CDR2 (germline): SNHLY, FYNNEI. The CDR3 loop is CASHRHFSYEQYF. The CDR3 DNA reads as TGTGCCAGCCACAGACACTTCTCCTACGAGCAGTACTTC.

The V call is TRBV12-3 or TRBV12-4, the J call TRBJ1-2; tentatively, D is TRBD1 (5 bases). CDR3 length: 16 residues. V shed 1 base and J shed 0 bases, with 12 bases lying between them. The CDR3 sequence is CASSLGSGITNYGYTF. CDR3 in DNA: TGTGCCAGCAGTTTAGGGTCAGGGATAACTAACTATGGCTACACCTTC.

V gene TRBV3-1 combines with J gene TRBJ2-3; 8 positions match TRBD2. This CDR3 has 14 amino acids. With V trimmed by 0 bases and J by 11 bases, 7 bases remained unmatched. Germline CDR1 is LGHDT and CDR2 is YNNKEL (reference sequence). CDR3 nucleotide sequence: TGTGCCAGCAGCCAAGAAGTGCGGGAGGTTAAGCAGTATTTT. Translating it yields CASSQEVREVKQYF.

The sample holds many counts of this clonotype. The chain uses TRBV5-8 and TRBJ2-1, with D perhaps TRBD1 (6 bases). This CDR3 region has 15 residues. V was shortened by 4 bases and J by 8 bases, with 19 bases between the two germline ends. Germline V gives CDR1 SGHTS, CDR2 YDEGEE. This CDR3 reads CASSQSTGLDDEQFF. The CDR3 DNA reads TGTGCCAGCAGCCAGAGCACAGGGTTAGACGATGAGCAGTTCTTC.

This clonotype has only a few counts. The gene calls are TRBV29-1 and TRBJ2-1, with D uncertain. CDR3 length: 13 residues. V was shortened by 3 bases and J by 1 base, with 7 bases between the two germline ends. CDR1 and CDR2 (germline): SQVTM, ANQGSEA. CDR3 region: CSVEVVSYNEQFF. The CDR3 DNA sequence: TGCAGCGTTGAGGTAGTATCCTACAATGAGCAGTTCTTC.

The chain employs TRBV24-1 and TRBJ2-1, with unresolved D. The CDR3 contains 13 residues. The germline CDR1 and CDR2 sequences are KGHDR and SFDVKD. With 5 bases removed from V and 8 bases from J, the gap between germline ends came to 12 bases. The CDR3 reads CATSALRGHEQFF. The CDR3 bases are TGTGCCACCAGTGCCCTAAGAGGTCATGAGCAGTTCTTC.

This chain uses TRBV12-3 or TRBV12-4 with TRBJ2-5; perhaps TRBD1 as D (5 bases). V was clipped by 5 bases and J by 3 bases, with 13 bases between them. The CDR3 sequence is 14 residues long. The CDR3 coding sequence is TGTGCCAGCAGTCAAAGGGGCGGAAAAGAGACCCAGTACTTC. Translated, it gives CASSQRGGKETQYF.

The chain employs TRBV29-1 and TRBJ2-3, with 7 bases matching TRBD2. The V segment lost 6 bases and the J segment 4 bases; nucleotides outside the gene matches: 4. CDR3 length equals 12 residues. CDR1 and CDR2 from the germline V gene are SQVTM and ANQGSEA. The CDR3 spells CSVGGRADTQYF. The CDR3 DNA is TGCAGCGTGGGGGGGAGGGCAGATACGCAGTATTTT.

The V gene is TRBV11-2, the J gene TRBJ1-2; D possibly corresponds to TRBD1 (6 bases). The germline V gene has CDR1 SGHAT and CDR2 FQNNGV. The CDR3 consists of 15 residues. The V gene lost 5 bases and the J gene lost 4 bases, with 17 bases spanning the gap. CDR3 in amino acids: CASSKLGTGIYGYTF. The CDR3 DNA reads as TGTGCCAGCAGCAAACTTGGTACAGGGATCTATGGCTACACCTTC.

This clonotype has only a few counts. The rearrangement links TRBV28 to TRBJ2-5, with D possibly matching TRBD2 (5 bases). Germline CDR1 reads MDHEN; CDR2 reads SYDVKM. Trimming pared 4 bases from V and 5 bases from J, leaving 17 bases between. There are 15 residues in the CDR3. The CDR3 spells CASSSPVGGEETQYF. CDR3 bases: TGTGCCAGCAGTTCCCCGGTCGGAGGCGAGGAGACCCAGTACTTC.

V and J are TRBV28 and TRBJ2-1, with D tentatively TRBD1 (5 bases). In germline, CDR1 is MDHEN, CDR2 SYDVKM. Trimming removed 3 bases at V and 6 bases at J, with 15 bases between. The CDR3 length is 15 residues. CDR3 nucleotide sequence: TGTGCCAGCAGTTTTGAGAAGACAGTACTCAATGAGCAGTTCTTC. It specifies CASSFEKTVLNEQFF.

The CDR3 loop reads CASSPQRDTDTQYF. The DNA for the CDR3 is TGTGCCAGCAGCCCCCAAAGGGACACAGATACGCAGTATTTT. This sequence joins TRBV7-2 and TRBJ2-3; D not certain. The germline V and J ends were trimmed by 5 bases and 2 bases, with 11 bases remaining between them. This CDR3 has 14 amino acids. The germline V gene encodes CDR1 SGHTA and CDR2 FQGNSA.

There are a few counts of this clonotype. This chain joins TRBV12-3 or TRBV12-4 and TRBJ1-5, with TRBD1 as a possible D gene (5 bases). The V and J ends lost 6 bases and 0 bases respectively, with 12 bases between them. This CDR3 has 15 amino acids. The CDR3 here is CASRWDRTSNQPQHF. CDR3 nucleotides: TGTGCCAGCAGGTGGGACCGCACTAGCAATCAGCCCCAGCATTTT.